This T cell receptor beta chain came from a study of T cell repertoires in cytomegalovirus infection. Study findings and constraints: In two of eight donors, the top clonotype was HLA-C-restricted CMV-specific.

Concerning this clonotype: Its antigen is still unknown.

The CDR3 consists of 15 residues. The V and J ends lost 6 bases and 2 bases, in that order; junction bases with no gene match: 8. Germline assignment: CDR1 MNHEY and CDR2 SVGEGT. MiXCR, run by TCRdb on the reads, gives a single entry per CDR3 protein. Of approximately 270,000 distinct CDR3 sequences listed, less than 25% are singletons. The sequence was collected from a human donor in good health (CMV status not recorded). Some clones in this sample may be carry-over from other donors' samples. The chain joins TRBV6-2 or TRBV6-3 to TRBJ2-5; 8 nucleotides align to TRBD2. Specimen: cultured PBMCs, collected from culture after CMV antigen stimulation. CDR3 region: CASRYGRARQETQYF. CDR3 DNA: TGTGCCAGCAGGTACGGGAGGGCAAGACAAGAGACCCAGTACTTC.